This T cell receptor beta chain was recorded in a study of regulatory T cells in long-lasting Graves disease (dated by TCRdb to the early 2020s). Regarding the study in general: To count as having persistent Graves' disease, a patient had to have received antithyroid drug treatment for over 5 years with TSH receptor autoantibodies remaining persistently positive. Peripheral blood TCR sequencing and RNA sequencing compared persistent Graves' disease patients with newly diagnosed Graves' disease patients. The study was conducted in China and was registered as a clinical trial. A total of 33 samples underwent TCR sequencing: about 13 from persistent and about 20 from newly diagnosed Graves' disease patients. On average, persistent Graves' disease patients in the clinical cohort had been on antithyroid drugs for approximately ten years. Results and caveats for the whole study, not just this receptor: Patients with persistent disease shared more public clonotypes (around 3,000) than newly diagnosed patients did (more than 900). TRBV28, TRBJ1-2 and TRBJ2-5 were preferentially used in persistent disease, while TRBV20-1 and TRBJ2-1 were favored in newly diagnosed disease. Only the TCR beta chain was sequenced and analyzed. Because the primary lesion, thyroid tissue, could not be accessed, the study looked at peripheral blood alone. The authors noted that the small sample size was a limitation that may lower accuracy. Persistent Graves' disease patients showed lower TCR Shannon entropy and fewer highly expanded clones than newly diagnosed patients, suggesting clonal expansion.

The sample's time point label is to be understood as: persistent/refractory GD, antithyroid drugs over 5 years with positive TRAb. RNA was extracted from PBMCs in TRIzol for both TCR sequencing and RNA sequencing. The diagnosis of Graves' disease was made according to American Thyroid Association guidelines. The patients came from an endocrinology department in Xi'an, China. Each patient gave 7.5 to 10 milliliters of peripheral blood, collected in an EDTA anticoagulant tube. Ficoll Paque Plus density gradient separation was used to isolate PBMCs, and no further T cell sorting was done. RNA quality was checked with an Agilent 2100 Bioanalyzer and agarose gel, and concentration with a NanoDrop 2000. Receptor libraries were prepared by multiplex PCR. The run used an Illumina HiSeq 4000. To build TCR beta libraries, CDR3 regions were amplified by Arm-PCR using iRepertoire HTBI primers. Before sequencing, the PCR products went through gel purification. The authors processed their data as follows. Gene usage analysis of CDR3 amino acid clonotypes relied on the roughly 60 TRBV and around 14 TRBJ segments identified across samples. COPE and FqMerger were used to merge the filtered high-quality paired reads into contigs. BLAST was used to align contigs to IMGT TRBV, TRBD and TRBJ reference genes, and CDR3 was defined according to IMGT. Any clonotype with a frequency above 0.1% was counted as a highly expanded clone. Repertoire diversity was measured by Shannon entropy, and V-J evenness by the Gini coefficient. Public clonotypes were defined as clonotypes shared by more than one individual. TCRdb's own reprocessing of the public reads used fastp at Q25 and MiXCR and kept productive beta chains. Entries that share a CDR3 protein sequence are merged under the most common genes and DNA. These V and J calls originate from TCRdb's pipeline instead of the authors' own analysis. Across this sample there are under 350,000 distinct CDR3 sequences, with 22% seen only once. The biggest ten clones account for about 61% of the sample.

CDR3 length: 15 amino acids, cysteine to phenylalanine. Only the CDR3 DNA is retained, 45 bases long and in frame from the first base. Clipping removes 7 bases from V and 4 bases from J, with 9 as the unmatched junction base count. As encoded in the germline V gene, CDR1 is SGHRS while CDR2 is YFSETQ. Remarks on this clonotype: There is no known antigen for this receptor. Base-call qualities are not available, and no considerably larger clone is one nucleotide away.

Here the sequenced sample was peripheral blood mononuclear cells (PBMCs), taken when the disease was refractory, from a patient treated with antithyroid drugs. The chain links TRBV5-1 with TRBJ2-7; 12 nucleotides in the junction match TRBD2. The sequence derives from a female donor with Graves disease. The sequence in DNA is TGCGCCAGCTCCAGGACTAGCGGGAACTATTACGAGCAGTACTTC. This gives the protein CASSRTSGNYYEQYF. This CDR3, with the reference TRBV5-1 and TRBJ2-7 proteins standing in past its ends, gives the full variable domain KAGVTQTPRYLIKTRGQQVTLSCSPISGHRSVSWYQQTPGQGLQFLFEYFSETQRNKGNFPGRFSGRQFSNSRSEMNVSTLELGDSALYLCASSRTSGNYYEQYFGPGTRLTVT.